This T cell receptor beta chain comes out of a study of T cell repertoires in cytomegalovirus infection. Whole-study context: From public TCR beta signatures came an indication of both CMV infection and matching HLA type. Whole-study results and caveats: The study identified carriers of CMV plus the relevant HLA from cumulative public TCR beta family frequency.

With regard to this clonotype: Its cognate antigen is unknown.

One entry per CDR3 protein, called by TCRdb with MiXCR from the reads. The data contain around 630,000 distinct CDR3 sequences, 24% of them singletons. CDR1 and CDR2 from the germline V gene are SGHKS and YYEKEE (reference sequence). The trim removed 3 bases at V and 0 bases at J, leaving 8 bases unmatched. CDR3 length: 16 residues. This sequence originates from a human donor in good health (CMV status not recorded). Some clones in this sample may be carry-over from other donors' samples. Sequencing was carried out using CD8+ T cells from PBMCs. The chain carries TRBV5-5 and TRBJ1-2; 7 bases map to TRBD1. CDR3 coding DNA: TGTGCCAGCAGCTCAGTAGGGACAGAACCTAACTATGGCTACACCTTC. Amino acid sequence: CASSSVGTEPNYGYTF.